This T cell receptor beta chain is drawn from a study of cytomegalovirus exposure and HLA in healthy donors. Per germline, CDR1 ENHRY and CDR2 SYGVKD. Trimming removed 8 bases at V and 2 bases at J, with 13 bases between. The CDR3 sequence is 14 residues long. Produced via immunoSEQ multiplex PCR; TCRdb's table is partial and in-frame only. The table records 100,000 or so clones, less than 95% of them present only once. This sequence was found in a woman between 18 and 30 years old in good health and CMV-seronegative. Sequencing input: PBMCs. The chain carries TRBV10-3 and TRBJ2-1; D is possibly TRBD1 (6 bases). The CDR3 here is CAIAPDRPYNEQFF. The CDR3 DNA is TGTGCCATCGCCCCCGACAGGCCCTACAATGAGCAGTTCTTC.